The rows below give T cell receptor beta chains drawn from one sample of a study of regulatory T cells in long-lasting Graves disease. One entry per CDR3 protein results from TCRdb running MiXCR on the multiplex PCR reads. The table records hundreds of thousands of distinct CDR3 sequences, roughly 14% of them present only once. This same sample was also taken into another study, of T cells in Graves' hyperthyroidism and ophthalmopathy.

Source: peripheral blood mononuclear cells (PBMCs), taken at new diagnosis, from a patient treated with antithyroid drugs. Receptors were obtained from a man aged 30-40 years with Graves disease. Both conserved end residues are part of each CDR3. A D gene is named only where the DNA matches it firmly. Clone size, where shown, is once, few, many, or a class for clones that have expanded.

abundance: few
j_gene: TRBJ2-2
len: 14
d_gene: TRBD2
v_gene: TRBV20-1
CDR3nt: TGCAGTGCTTATAGCGGGGTAAACACCGGGGAGCTGTTTTTT
CDR3aa: CSAYSGVNTGELFF

abundance: many
j_gene: TRBJ2-3
len: 13
d_gene: TRBD2
v_gene: TRBV20-1
CDR3nt: TGCACCGGGCGGGAGGGCCCTGAAGATACGCAGTATTTT
CDR3aa: CTGREGPEDTQYF

abundance: .
j_gene: TRBJ2-1
len: 14
d_gene: .
v_gene: TRBV30
CDR3nt: TGTGCCTGGAGTACCTTCGGAGTTACGAACGAGCAGCTCTTC
CDR3aa: CAWSTFGVTNEQLF

abundance: many
j_gene: TRBJ2-7
len: 12
d_gene: .
v_gene: TRBV7-2
CDR3nt: TGTGCCAGCGGCTGGAGCTCCTACGAGCAGTACTTC
CDR3aa: CASGWSSYEQYF

abundance: few
j_gene: TRBJ2-1
len: 15
d_gene: .
v_gene: TRBV10-3
CDR3nt: TGTGCCATCAGTGAGTTTCTACCCTCCTACAATGAGCAGTTCTTC
CDR3aa: CAISEFLPSYNEQFF

abundance: many
j_gene: TRBJ2-1
len: 13
d_gene: .
v_gene: TRBV30
CDR3nt: TGTGCCTGGGGGAGGCGAGTTGGCAATGAGCAGTTCTTC
CDR3aa: CAWGRRVGNEQFF

abundance: few
j_gene: TRBJ1-1
len: 15
d_gene: .
v_gene: TRBV7-9
CDR3nt: TGTGCCAGCAGCTTAGGGTGGGGCGAGAACACTGAAGCTTTCTTT
CDR3aa: CASSLGWGENTEAFF

abundance: many
j_gene: TRBJ2-2
len: 12
d_gene: .
v_gene: TRBV20-1
CDR3nt: TGCAGTGCTAGACGTCCTACCGGGGAGCTGTTTTTT
CDR3aa: CSARRPTGELFF

abundance: many
j_gene: TRBJ1-4
len: 15
d_gene: TRBD1
v_gene: TRBV28
CDR3nt: TGTGCCAGCAGTTCCCCGGGACAGGGTAATGAAAAACTGTTTTTT
CDR3aa: CASSSPGQGNEKLFF

abundance: once
j_gene: TRBJ2-7
len: 11
d_gene: .
v_gene: TRBV13
CDR3nt: TGTGCCCGCAGCCCTGGCTACGAGCAGTACTTC
CDR3aa: CARSPGYEQYF

abundance: few
j_gene: TRBJ2-2
len: 18
d_gene: TRBD2
v_gene: TRBV20-1
CDR3nt: TGCAGTGCTAGCCCCGGACTAGCGGGGGAACGGGTCGCCGGGGAGCTGTTTTTT
CDR3aa: CSASPGLAGERVAGELFF

abundance: many
j_gene: TRBJ2-7
len: 13
d_gene: .
v_gene: TRBV7-2
CDR3nt: TGTGCCAGCAGCCCTAGCGAGGAGTACGAGCAGTACTTC
CDR3aa: CASSPSEEYEQYF

abundance: many
j_gene: TRBJ1-6
len: 17
d_gene: TRBD1
v_gene: TRBV20-1
CDR3nt: TGCAGTGCTAGATTGAAACCGGGACAGGGACTAGGTTCACCCCTCCACTTT
CDR3aa: CSARLKPGQGLGSPLHF

abundance: .
j_gene: TRBJ2-7
len: 16
d_gene: .
v_gene: TRBV20-1
CDR3nt: TGCAGTGCTAGCGGACTCCGGGACCAACTATCCTACGAGCAGTACTTC
CDR3aa: CSASGLRDQLSYEQYF

abundance: few
j_gene: TRBJ2-7
len: 14
d_gene: TRBD2
v_gene: TRBV6-4
CDR3nt: TGTGCCAGCATATCCGGGACTAGCTCCTACGAGCAGTACTTC
CDR3aa: CASISGTSSYEQYF

abundance: .
j_gene: TRBJ1-5
len: 12
d_gene: TRBD1
v_gene: TRBV6-2/TRBV6-3
CDR3nt: TGTGCCAGCAGGGGGGACAGCTCACCCCAGCATTTT
CDR3aa: CASRGDSSPQHF

abundance: many
j_gene: TRBJ2-3
len: 14
d_gene: TRBD2
v_gene: TRBV12-3/TRBV12-4
CDR3nt: TGTGCCAGCAGGATAACGGGACTAGCGGGAGAGCAGTATTTT
CDR3aa: CASRITGLAGEQYF

abundance: .
j_gene: TRBJ1-6
len: 13
d_gene: TRBD1
v_gene: TRBV30
CDR3nt: TGTGCCTGGGGAGGGGGCGGTGATTCACCCCTCCACTTT
CDR3aa: CAWGGGGDSPLHF

abundance: many
j_gene: TRBJ1-4
len: 14
d_gene: TRBD1
v_gene: TRBV2
CDR3nt: TGTGCCAGCAGGGAGGGACAGGGAAATGAAAAACTGTTTTTT
CDR3aa: CASREGQGNEKLFF

abundance: many
j_gene: TRBJ2-5
len: 15
d_gene: TRBD2
v_gene: TRBV20-1
CDR3nt: TGCAGTGCTACGCCGGGACTAGCGGGGGGGGAGACCCAGTACTTC
CDR3aa: CSATPGLAGGETQYF

abundance: few
j_gene: TRBJ1-3
len: 16
d_gene: TRBD1
v_gene: TRBV5-1
CDR3nt: TGCGCCAGCAGCTTGGGCTGGACAGGGGTCGGAAACACCATATATTTT
CDR3aa: CASSLGWTGVGNTIYF

abundance: few
j_gene: TRBJ1-3
len: 15
d_gene: TRBD1
v_gene: TRBV7-9
CDR3nt: TGTGCCAGCAGCTTAACCTGGACAGGTGGAAACACCATATATTTT
CDR3aa: CASSLTWTGGNTIYF

abundance: .
j_gene: TRBJ2-5
len: 13
d_gene: .
v_gene: TRBV20-1
CDR3nt: TGCAGTGCCGCCGCAGGACGGAGGGAGACCCAGTACTTC
CDR3aa: CSAAAGRRETQYF

abundance: .
j_gene: TRBJ2-7
len: 14
d_gene: .
v_gene: TRBV2
CDR3nt: TGTGCCAGCAGTAACCGGGGGGCCGGCGGGGAGCTGTACTTC
CDR3aa: CASSNRGAGGELYF

abundance: .
j_gene: TRBJ2-7
len: 14
d_gene: .
v_gene: TRBV10-3
CDR3nt: TGTGCCATCAGTGAGTGGTTGGGGTCCTACGAGCAGTACTTC
CDR3aa: CAISEWLGSYEQYF

abundance: many
j_gene: TRBJ2-2
len: 14
d_gene: .
v_gene: TRBV12-3/TRBV12-4
CDR3nt: TGTGCCAGCAGTTTAGGGACTACCTCCGGGGAGCTGTTTTTT
CDR3aa: CASSLGTTSGELFF

abundance: many
j_gene: TRBJ2-3
len: 13
d_gene: .
v_gene: TRBV2
CDR3nt: TGTGCCAGCAATCAGTATAAGACAGATACGCAGTATTTT
CDR3aa: CASNQYKTDTQYF

abundance: many
j_gene: TRBJ1-1
len: 14
d_gene: TRBD1
v_gene: TRBV20-1
CDR3nt: TGCAGTGCAGGAGGGACAGGGTACTCGATAGAAGCTTTCTTT
CDR3aa: CSAGGTGYSIEAFF